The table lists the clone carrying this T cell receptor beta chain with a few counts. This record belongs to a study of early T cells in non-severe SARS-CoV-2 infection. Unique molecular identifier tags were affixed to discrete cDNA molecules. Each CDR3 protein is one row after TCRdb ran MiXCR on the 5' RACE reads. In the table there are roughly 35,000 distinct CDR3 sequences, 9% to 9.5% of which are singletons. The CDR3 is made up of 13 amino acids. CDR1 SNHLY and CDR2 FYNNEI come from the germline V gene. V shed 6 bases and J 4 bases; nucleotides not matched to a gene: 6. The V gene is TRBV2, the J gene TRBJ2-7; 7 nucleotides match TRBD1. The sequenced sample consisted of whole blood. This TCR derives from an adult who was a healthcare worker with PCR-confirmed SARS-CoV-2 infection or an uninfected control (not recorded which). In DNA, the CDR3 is TGTGCCAGCAGCGAGGGGGCTACGTACGAGCAGTACTTC. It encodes CASSEGATYEQYF.